The rows below give T cell receptor beta chains drawn from one sample of a study of T cell repertoires in cytomegalovirus infection. A single record per CDR3 protein comes from TCRdb applying MiXCR to the reads. The data contain around 900,000 distinct CDR3 sequences, roughly a third of them seen just once; the ten biggest clones take up roughly an eighth. For these TCRs, the target antigens are not known. The sequenced sample was cultured CD8+ T cells from PBMCs, obtained from culture after CMV antigen stimulation. The receptors here all came from a human donor in good health (CMV status not recorded). Some clones in this sample may be carry-over from other donors' samples. CDR3s include the opening cysteine and the closing phenylalanine or tryptophan. Fields, in order: D gene, J gene, clone size, V gene, CDR3 DNA, CDR3 protein. D genes are given only for firm matches. Size tells how often a clone was seen (once, few, many) or the class of an expanded clone, and some rows leave it out.

. TRBJ1-1 many TRBV12-3/TRBV12-4 TGTGCCAGCATTTATTCAGGGCTGAACACTGAAGCTTTCTTT CASIYSGLNTEAFF
. TRBJ1-2 few TRBV12-3/TRBV12-4 TGTGCCAGCGACTCAGGGGTAGAACGTGGCTACACCTTC CASDSGVERGYTF
. TRBJ1-1 . TRBV7-9 TGTGCCAGCACCCTACGGGACTCCGTGAGCACTGAAGCTTTCTTT CASTLRDSVSTEAFF
. TRBJ2-1 many TRBV28 TGTGCCAGCAGTTTAATCATCGGGGGCGAGGAGGGATATGAGCAGTTCTTC CASSLIIGGEEGYEQFF
. TRBJ1-6 . TRBV5-6 TGTGCCAGCACAGGCTGGGGATTTTATAATTCACCCCTCCACTTT CASTGWGFYNSPLHF
TRBD1 TRBJ1-1 . TRBV19 TGTGCCAGTAGTTCCGACAGGGAGGCTGAAGCTTTCTTT CASSSDREAEAFF
TRBD1 TRBJ2-7 . TRBV5-4 TGTGCCAGCAGCTTCCGGGACAGAATCTACGAGCAGTACTTC CASSFRDRIYEQYF
TRBD2 TRBJ2-3 few TRBV7-6 TGTGCCAGCAGCTTAGTGCTCCTCAGCGGGGGGGCCGGAGATACGCAGTATTTT CASSLVLLSGGAGDTQYF
. TRBJ2-3 few TRBV24-1 TGTGCCACCAGTGATGGTTGGGACGCTCCAGGGACAGATACGCAGTATTTT CATSDGWDAPGTDTQYF
. TRBJ2-7 . TRBV12-3/TRBV12-4 TGTGCCAGCAGTTTACGGGCAGGGAAATACGAGCAGTACTTC CASSLRAGKYEQYF
. TRBJ1-5 . TRBV6-2/TRBV6-3 TGTGCCAGCAGTTACTCGGCCGCGGCTCAGCCCCAGCATTTT CASSYSAAAQPQHF
. TRBJ2-2 many TRBV7-6 TGTGCCAGCAGCTTAGTGATCACCGGGGAGCTGTTTTTT CASSLVITGELFF
TRBD2 TRBJ2-7 . TRBV7-9 TGTGCCAGCAGCTTACCCCGGGACTACTACGAGCAGTACTTC CASSLPRDYYEQYF
. TRBJ1-4 . TRBV6-1 TGTGCCAACTATCCGGGGCGGTGTTTAGAAAAACTGTTTTTT CANYPGRCLEKLFF
. TRBJ1-1 many TRBV29-1 TGCAGCGTTTCCCGGGCGAGCCCTGAAGCTTTCTTT CSVSRASPEAFF
. TRBJ2-2 few TRBV5-6 TGTGCCAGCAGCTGGGGGACCTCTGGAGAGCTGTTTTTT CASSWGTSGELFF
. TRBJ1-2 . TRBV6-5 TGTGCCAGCAGTCTACAGTTCAACTATGGCTACACCTTC CASSLQFNYGYTF
TRBD2 TRBJ2-2 few TRBV5-6 TGTGCCAGCAGCCTCACTCCGGGACTAGCTACCGGGGAGCTGTTTTTT CASSLTPGLATGELFF
. TRBJ1-2 . TRBV6-5 TGTGCCAGCAGTTACGAGGGAAAAGGCTACACCTTC CASSYEGKGYTF
. TRBJ1-2 . TRBV28 TGTGCCAGCAGTCCAGGGAGGGTTGGCTATGGCTACACCTTC CASSPGRVGYGYTF
TRBD1 TRBJ2-4 . TRBV5-4 TGTGCCAGCAGCTTGGGGGGACAGGGGGCCCTCAAAAACATTCAGTACTTC CASSLGGQGALKNIQYF
. TRBJ1-2 few TRBV4-1 TGCGCCAGCAGCCAGCCGGGGGGCGGGACGCGGCGTGGCTACACCTTC CASSQPGGGTRRGYTF
. TRBJ2-7 few TRBV7-8 TGTGCCAGCAGCTTAATCCCGCCCGGGAACGAGCAGTACTTC CASSLIPPGNEQYF
. TRBJ2-7 . TRBV7-9 TGTGCCAGCAGCCCGAGAGTGGGCGAGACCTACGAGCAGTACTTC CASSPRVGETYEQYF
. TRBJ1-1 once TRBV27 TGTGCCAGCAGTTTATCGGGGACCCCAGGGTTGAGCCCTGAAGCTTTCTTT CASSLSGTPGLSPEAFF
. TRBJ2-5 . TRBV2 TGTGCCAGCAGTGAACCGACTATTCCCGGGGAGACCCAGTACTTC CASSEPTIPGETQYF
TRBD2 TRBJ2-3 few TRBV6-1 TGTGCCAGCAGCCTCTCCTTAGCGGGGGGCCTCACAGATACGCAGTATTTT CASSLSLAGGLTDTQYF
TRBD1 TRBJ2-1 . TRBV6-6 TGTGCCAGCACTCTGACAGGGGCGATTAGCTCCTACAATGAGCAGTTCTTC CASTLTGAISSYNEQFF
TRBD2 TRBJ2-1 . TRBV7-8 TGTGCCAGCAGCTTGACGCCCAGCGGGGCTAATCACGATGAGCAGTTCTTC CASSLTPSGANHDEQFF
. TRBJ2-2 . TRBV6-5 TGTGCCAGCAGTTCCCCCGGAGGTTTAGCCACCGGGGAGCTGTTTTTT CASSSPGGLATGELFF
. TRBJ2-1 . TRBV2 TGTGCCAGCAGTGAATCTGGAGGGTTACGGCCGCAGTTCTTC CASSESGGLRPQFF
TRBD1 TRBJ2-1 . TRBV6-6 TGTGCCAGCAGTTACGCCTGGGACGGCAGGGGGAATGAGCAGTTCTTC CASSYAWDGRGNEQFF
. TRBJ2-1 . TRBV10-2 TGCGCCAGCAGTGAGCTAGGGTCCCAATTGAATGAGCAGTTCTTC CASSELGSQLNEQFF
. TRBJ1-4 . TRBV4-3 TGCGCCAGCAGCCAAGATCGGTACCAAGGTGAAAAACTGTTTTTT CASSQDRYQGEKLFF
. TRBJ2-4 once TRBV5-5 TGTGCCAGCAGCTTGGAATGGGGAATAGCCAAAAACATTCAGTACTTC CASSLEWGIAKNIQYF
. TRBJ2-6 few TRBV6-6 TGTGCCAGCTGGGGCCCTTTCGCTGGGGCCAACGTCCTGACTTTC CASWGPFAGANVLTF
TRBD2 TRBJ2-1 many TRBV7-6 TGTGCCAGCAGCTTCCTCAGAGGGACACCGGGACTAGCGCCGAGGTCCTACAATGAGCAGTTCTTC CASSFLRGTPGLAPRSYNEQFF
. TRBJ2-3 . TRBV6-6 TGTGCCAGCAGTCCCACTGAAGATACGCAGTATTTT CASSPTEDTQYF